This TCR beta chain was sequenced for a study of regulatory T cells in long-lasting Graves disease. CDR3-region Arm-PCR and iRepertoire HTBI primers produced the TCR beta libraries. Each CDR3 protein is one row after TCRdb ran MiXCR on the multiplex PCR reads. The table has about 430,000 distinct CDR3 sequences, approximately 15% seen once. This clonotype has a count of ten or more. V lost 4 bases and J lost 0, with 13 bases in between. The CDR3 contains 15 residues. The V gene's germline CDR1 is SGHTA and CDR2 FQGNSA. Time point defined: newly diagnosed GD, antithyroid drugs for less than 3 months. The TCR library was made from RNA extracted from PBMCs. This same sample was also part of a study on T cells in Graves' hyperthyroidism and ophthalmopathy. That publication notes: Appearing also in blood were most of the thyroid clonotypes expanded above 0.001.

This chain connects TRBV7-2 to TRBJ2-7; unclear D gene. The receptor's source is a woman aged 40 to 55 with Graves disease. The sample was peripheral blood mononuclear cells (PBMCs), taken at new diagnosis, from a patient treated with antithyroid drugs. CDR3: CASSSQASSSYEQYF. The CDR3 bases are TGTGCCAGCAGCTCTCAAGCCAGTAGCTCCTACGAGCAGTACTTC.